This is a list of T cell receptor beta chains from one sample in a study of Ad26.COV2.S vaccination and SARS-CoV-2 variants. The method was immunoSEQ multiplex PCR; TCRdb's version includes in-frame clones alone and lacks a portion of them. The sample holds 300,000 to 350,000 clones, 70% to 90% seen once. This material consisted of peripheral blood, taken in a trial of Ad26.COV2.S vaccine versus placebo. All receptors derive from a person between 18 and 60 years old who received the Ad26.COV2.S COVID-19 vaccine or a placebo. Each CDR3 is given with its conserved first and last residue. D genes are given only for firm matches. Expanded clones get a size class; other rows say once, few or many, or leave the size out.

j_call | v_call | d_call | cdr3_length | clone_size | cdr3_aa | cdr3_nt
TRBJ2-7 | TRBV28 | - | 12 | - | CASTGLTYEQYF | TGTGCCAGCACAGGGCTAACCTACGAGCAGTACTTC
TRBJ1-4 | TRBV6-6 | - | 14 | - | CASTRDGELEKLFF | TGTGCCAGTACTCGAGACGGGGAACTCGAAAAACTGTTTTTT
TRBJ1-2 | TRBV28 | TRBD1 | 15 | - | CASSPRDRGNYGYTF | TGTGCCAGCAGTCCGCGGGACAGGGGTAACTATGGCTACACCTTC
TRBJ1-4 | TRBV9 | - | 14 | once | CASSRPATNEKLFF | TGTGCCAGCAGCCGTCCCGCAACTAATGAAAAACTGTTTTTT
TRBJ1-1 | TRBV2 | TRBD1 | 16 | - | CATTDRARGVNTEAFF | TGTGCCACCACGGACAGGGCCAGAGGGGTGAACACTGAAGCTTTCTTT
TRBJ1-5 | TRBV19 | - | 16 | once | CASSIEGESGNQPQHF | TGTGCCAGTAGTATTGAAGGGGAGAGTGGCAATCAGCCCCAGCATTTT
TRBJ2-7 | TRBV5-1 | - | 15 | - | CASRLGDSSSYEQYF | TGCGCCAGCAGGTTGGGGGACTCGAGCTCCTACGAGCAGTACTTC
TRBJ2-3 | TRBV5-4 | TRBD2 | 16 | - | CASSPVAGEGTDTQYF | TGTGCCAGCAGCCCGGTAGCGGGAGAGGGCACAGATACGCAGTATTTT
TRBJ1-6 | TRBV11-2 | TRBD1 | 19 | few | CASSRGVGDRGEYGSPLHF | TGTGCCAGCAGCCGAGGGGTGGGGGACAGGGGGGAATATGGGTCACCCCTCCACTTT
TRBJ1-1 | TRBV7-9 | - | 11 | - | CASSLDREAFF | TGTGCCAGCAGCTTAGACCGTGAAGCTTTCTTT
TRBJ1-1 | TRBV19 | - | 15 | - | CASSIGVGLNTEAFF | TGTGCCAGTAGTATAGGAGTAGGACTGAACACTGAAGCTTTCTTT
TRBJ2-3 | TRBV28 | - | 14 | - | CASSSKGRTDTQYF | TGTGCCAGCAGTTCCAAGGGCCGAACAGATACGCAGTATTTT
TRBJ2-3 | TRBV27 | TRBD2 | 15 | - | CASSLIGRGTDTQYF | TGTGCCAGCAGTTTGATCGGGAGGGGCACAGATACGCAGTATTTT
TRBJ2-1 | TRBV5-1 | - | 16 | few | CASSSSAAASYNEQFF | TGCGCCAGCAGCTCCTCGGCAGCGGCGTCCTACAATGAGCAGTTCTTC
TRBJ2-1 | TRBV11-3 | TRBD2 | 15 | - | CASSATGLGSNEQFF | TGTGCCAGCAGCGCGACGGGACTAGGATCCAATGAGCAGTTCTTC